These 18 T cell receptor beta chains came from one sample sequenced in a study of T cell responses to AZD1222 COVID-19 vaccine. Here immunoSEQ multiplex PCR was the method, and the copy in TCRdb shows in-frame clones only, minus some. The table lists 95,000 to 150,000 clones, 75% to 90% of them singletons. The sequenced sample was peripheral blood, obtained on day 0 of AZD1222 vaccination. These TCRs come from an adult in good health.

The chain's CDR3 is CASSPWTSYNEQFF. The CDR3 coding sequence is TGTGCCAGCAGCCCCTGGACTAGTTACAATGAGCAGTTCTTC. V usage is TRBV5-6 and J usage is TRBJ2-1; 7 positions match TRBD2. Trimming took 4 bases from V and 4 from J; bases not matched to a gene: 5. CDR3 length: 14 amino acids. Germline-derived CDR1 and CDR2 are SGHDT and YYEEEE. Together with reference TRBV5-6 and TRBJ2-1, the CDR3 gives the full variable domain: DAGVTQSPTHLIKTRGQQVTLRCSPKSGHDTVSWYQQALGQGPQFIFQYYEEEERQRGNFPDRFSGHQFPNYSSELNVNALLLGDSALYLCASSPWTSYNEQFFGPGTRLTVL.

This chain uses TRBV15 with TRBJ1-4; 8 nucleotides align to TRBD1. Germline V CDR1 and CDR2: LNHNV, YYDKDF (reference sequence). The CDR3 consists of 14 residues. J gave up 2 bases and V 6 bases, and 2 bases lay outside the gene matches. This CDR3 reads CATRRTGTNEKLFF. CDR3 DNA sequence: TGTGCCACCAGAAGGACAGGGACTAATGAAAAACTGTTTTTT.

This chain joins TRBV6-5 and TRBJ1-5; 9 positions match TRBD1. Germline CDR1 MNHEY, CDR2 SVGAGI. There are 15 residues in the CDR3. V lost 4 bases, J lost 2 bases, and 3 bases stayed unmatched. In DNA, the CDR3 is TGTGCCAGCAGTTTACAGGGGGCGGGCAATCAGCCCCAGCATTTT. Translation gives CASSLQGAGNQPQHF.

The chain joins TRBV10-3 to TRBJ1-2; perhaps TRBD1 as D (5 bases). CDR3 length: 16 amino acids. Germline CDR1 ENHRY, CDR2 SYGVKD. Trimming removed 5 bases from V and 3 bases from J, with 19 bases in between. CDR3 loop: CAISLSPSGTDYGYTF. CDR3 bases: TGTGCCATCAGTCTGTCCCCATCCGGGACCGACTATGGCTACACCTTC.

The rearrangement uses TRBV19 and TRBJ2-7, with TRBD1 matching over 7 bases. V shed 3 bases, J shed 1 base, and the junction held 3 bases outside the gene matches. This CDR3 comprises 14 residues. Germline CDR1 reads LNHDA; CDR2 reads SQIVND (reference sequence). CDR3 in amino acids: CASSIGDSSYEQYF. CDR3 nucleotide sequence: TGTGCCAGTAGTATCGGGGACAGTTCCTACGAGCAGTACTTC.

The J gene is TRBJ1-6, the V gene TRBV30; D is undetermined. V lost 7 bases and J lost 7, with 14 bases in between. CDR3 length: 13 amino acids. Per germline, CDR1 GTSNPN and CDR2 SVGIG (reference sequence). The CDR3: CASAASLNSPLHF. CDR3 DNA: TGTGCCTCCGCGGCGAGTCTCAATTCACCCCTCCACTTT.

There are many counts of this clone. DNA of the CDR3: TGTGCCAGCAGCTTTACGGGTTACGAGCAGTACTTC. Translating gives CASSFTGYEQYF. This rearrangement joins TRBV27 to TRBJ2-7; D is unresolved. Looked up from germline, CDR1 is MNHEY and CDR2 is SMNVEV (reference sequence). The CDR3 covers 12 residues. Trimming took 6 bases from V and 4 from J, leaving 10 bases between them.

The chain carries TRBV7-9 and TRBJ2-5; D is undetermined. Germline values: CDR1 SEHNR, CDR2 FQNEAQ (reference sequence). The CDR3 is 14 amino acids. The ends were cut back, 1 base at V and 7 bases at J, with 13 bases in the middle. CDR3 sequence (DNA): TGTGCCAGCAGCTTAGAAAATCCAAGCTCGACCCAGTACTTC. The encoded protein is CASSLENPSSTQYF.

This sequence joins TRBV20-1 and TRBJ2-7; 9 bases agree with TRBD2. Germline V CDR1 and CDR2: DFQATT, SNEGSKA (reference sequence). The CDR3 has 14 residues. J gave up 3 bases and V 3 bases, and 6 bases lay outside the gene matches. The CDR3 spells CSASLAGDRYEQYF. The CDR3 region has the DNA TGCAGTGCTAGTTTAGCGGGAGATCGCTACGAGCAGTACTTC.

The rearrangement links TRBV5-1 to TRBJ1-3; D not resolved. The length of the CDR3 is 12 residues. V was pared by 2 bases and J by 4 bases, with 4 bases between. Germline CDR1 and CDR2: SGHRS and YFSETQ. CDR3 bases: TGCGCCAGCAGCTTACAGGGAAACACCATATATTTT. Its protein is CASSLQGNTIYF.

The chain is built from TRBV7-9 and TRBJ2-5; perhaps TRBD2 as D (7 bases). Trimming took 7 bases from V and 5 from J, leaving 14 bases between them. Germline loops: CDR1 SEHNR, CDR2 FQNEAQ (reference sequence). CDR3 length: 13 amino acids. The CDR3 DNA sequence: TGTGCCAGCACCAGGACAGCGGGGGAGACCCAGTACTTC. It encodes CASTRTAGETQYF.

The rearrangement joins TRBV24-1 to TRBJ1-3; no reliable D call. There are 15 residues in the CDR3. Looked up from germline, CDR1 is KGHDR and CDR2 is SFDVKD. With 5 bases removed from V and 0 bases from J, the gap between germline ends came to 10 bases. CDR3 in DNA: TGTGCCACCAGTGGAGTGGAGGACTCTGGAAACACCATATATTTT. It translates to CATSGVEDSGNTIYF.

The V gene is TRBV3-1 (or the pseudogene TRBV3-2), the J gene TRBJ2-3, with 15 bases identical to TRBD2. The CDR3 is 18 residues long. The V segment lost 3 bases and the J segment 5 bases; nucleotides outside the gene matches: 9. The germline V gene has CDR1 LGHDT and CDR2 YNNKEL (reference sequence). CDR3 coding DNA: TGTGCCAGCAGCCAGACATGGACTAGCGGGAGGGCCGGAGATACGCAGTATTTT. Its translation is CASSQTWTSGRAGDTQYF.

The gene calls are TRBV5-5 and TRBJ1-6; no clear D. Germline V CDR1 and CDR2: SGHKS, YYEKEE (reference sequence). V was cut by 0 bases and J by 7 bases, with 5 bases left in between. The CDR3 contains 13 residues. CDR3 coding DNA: TGTGCCAGCAGCTTGGGAGTGAATTCACCCCTCCACTTT. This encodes CASSLGVNSPLHF.

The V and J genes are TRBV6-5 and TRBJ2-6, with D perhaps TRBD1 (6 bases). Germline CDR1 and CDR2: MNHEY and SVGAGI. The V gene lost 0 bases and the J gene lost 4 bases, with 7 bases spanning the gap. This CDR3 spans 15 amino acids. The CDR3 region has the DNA TGTGCCAGCAGTTACTCGGGGGCAGGGGCCAACGTCCTGACTTTC. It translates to CASSYSGAGANVLTF.

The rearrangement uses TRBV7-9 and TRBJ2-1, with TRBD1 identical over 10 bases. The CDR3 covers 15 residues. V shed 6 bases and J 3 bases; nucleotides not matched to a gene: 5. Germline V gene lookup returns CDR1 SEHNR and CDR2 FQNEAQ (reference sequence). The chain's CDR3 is CASRAGTGDYNEQFF. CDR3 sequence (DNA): TGTGCCAGCAGGGCGGGGACAGGGGACTACAATGAGCAGTTCTTC.

CDR3 loop: CASSTQAPGGEGSYNEQFF. The CDR3 region has the DNA TGCGCCAGCAGCACCCAGGCACCAGGGGGCGAGGGCTCCTACAATGAGCAGTTCTTC. V is TRBV5-1 and J is TRBJ2-1; the match to TRBD1 covers 8 bases. Germline loops: CDR1 SGHRS, CDR2 YFSETQ. The trim removed 4 bases at V and 0 bases at J, leaving 15 bases unmatched. The CDR3 length is 19 residues.

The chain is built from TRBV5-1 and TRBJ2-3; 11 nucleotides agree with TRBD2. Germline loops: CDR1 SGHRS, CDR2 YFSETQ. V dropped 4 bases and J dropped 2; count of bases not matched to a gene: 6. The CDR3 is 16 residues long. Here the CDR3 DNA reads TGCGCCAGCAGCCAGGGACTAGCGGAGATCACAGATACGCAGTATTTT. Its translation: CASSQGLAEITDTQYF.